The rows below give T cell receptor beta chains drawn from one sample of a study of blood T cells in healthy people across ages. TCRdb re-derived calls from the 5' RACE reads in MiXCR, one entry per CDR3 protein. Of about 1.5 million distinct CDR3 sequences listed, 35% to 45% are singletons. The specimen was blood. Receptor source: a woman aged 18-30 years in good health. Each CDR3 is given with its conserved first and last residue. Each record gives: V gene, clone size, D gene, J gene, CDR3 protein, CDR3 DNA. D genes are given only for firm matches. The listing skips clone size in some rows; elsewhere it reads once, few, many or a size class.

V gene: TRBV6-2/TRBV6-3
clone size: .
D gene: .
J gene: TRBJ2-1
CDR3 protein: CASRTSRGGQFSGEQFF
CDR3 DNA: TGTGCCAGCAGAACATCCCGTGGGGGGCAGTTTTCGGGGGAGCAGTTCTTC

V gene: TRBV18
clone size: .
D gene: .
J gene: TRBJ2-5
CDR3 protein: CASSPGADNLQETQYF
CDR3 DNA: TGTGCCAGCTCACCAGGGGCAGATAACCTTCAAGAGACCCAGTACTTC

V gene: TRBV27
clone size: few
D gene: .
J gene: TRBJ1-6
CDR3 protein: CASSWGRQANNSPLHF
CDR3 DNA: TGTGCCAGCAGTTGGGGACGACAGGCCAATAATTCACCCCTCCACTTT

V gene: TRBV6-2/TRBV6-3
clone size: .
D gene: .
J gene: TRBJ2-1
CDR3 protein: CASSPIDPSSYNERFF
CDR3 DNA: TGTGCCAGCAGCCCTATCGACCCGAGCTCCTACAATGAGCGGTTCTTC

V gene: TRBV29-1
clone size: .
D gene: .
J gene: TRBJ1-1
CDR3 protein: CSVGYIAEAFF
CDR3 DNA: TGCAGCGTTGGGTATATCGCTGAAGCTTTCTTT

V gene: TRBV12-3/TRBV12-4
clone size: few
D gene: .
J gene: TRBJ2-1
CDR3 protein: CASSPRLGATEQFF
CDR3 DNA: TGTGCCAGCAGTCCCCGTCTTGGGGCAACTGAGCAGTTCTTC

V gene: TRBV12-1
clone size: few
D gene: .
J gene: TRBJ2-7
CDR3 protein: CASREGPNEQYF
CDR3 DNA: TGTGCCAGCAGGGAGGGGCCCAACGAGCAGTACTTC

V gene: TRBV11-1
clone size: .
D gene: .
J gene: TRBJ2-1
CDR3 protein: CASSTSLRGSYNEQFF
CDR3 DNA: TGTGCCAGCAGCACCTCCTTACGGGGATCCTACAATGAGCAGTTCTTC

V gene: TRBV7-9
clone size: .
D gene: TRBD2
J gene: TRBJ2-5
CDR3 protein: CAIEGTSGQETQYF
CDR3 DNA: TGTGCCATCGAGGGGACTAGCGGCCAAGAGACCCAGTACTTC

V gene: TRBV7-6
clone size: few
D gene: .
J gene: TRBJ1-6
CDR3 protein: CASSLAPGLNSPLHF
CDR3 DNA: TGTGCCAGCAGCTTAGCTCCAGGCCTAAATTCACCCCTCCACTTT

V gene: TRBV20-1
clone size: .
D gene: TRBD2
J gene: TRBJ2-3
CDR3 protein: CRARYHLAGMADTQYF
CDR3 DNA: TGCAGGGCTAGATACCATCTAGCGGGAATGGCAGATACGCAGTATTTT

V gene: TRBV7-8
clone size: .
D gene: .
J gene: TRBJ1-4
CDR3 protein: CASSLDWTDFATNEKLFF
CDR3 DNA: TGTGCCAGCAGCTTAGATTGGACAGACTTTGCAACTAATGAAAAACTGTTTTTT

V gene: TRBV15
clone size: .
D gene: .
J gene: TRBJ1-2
CDR3 protein: CATSRALGGYYGYTF
CDR3 DNA: TGTGCCACCAGCAGAGCCTTGGGAGGGTACTATGGCTACACCTTC

V gene: TRBV20-1
clone size: few
D gene: TRBD2
J gene: TRBJ2-3
CDR3 protein: CSARLAGGQNTQYF
CDR3 DNA: TGCAGTGCTAGACTCGCGGGAGGGCAAAATACGCAGTATTTT

V gene: TRBV11-3
clone size: .
D gene: .
J gene: TRBJ2-3
CDR3 protein: CASSLEYRDGTDTQYF
CDR3 DNA: TGTGCCAGCAGCTTAGAATACAGGGATGGCACAGATACGCAGTATTTT

V gene: TRBV18
clone size: many
D gene: .
J gene: TRBJ1-1
CDR3 protein: CASSPPPGNTEAFF
CDR3 DNA: TGTGCCAGCTCACCACCGCCAGGGAACACTGAAGCTTTCTTT

V gene: TRBV7-2
clone size: few
D gene: .
J gene: TRBJ1-2
CDR3 protein: CASSLMRDGYTF
CDR3 DNA: TGTGCCAGCAGCTTAATGAGGGATGGCTACACCTTC

V gene: TRBV4-3
clone size: .
D gene: TRBD1
J gene: TRBJ1-1
CDR3 protein: CASSQVLGQGNTEAFF
CDR3 DNA: TGCGCCAGCAGCCAAGTACTAGGACAGGGGAACACTGAAGCTTTCTTT

V gene: TRBV20-1
clone size: few
D gene: .
J gene: TRBJ2-7
CDR3 protein: CSARRGIRYEQYF
CDR3 DNA: TGCAGTGCTAGACGTGGGATAAGGTACGAGCAGTACTTC

V gene: TRBV7-9
clone size: many
D gene: TRBD1
J gene: TRBJ2-7
CDR3 protein: CASSSRQGFEQYF
CDR3 DNA: TGTGCCAGCAGCTCCCGACAGGGATTCGAGCAGTACTTC

V gene: TRBV29-1
clone size: .
D gene: .
J gene: TRBJ2-1
CDR3 protein: CSAGRLGGEYNEQFF
CDR3 DNA: TGCAGCGCTGGCCGACTGGGCGGGGAGTACAATGAGCAGTTCTTC

V gene: TRBV12-3/TRBV12-4
clone size: many
D gene: .
J gene: TRBJ2-5
CDR3 protein: CASSWAETQYF
CDR3 DNA: TGTGCCAGCAGTTGGGCCGAGACCCAGTACTTC

V gene: TRBV20-1
clone size: many
D gene: .
J gene: TRBJ1-5
CDR3 protein: CSASRGNQPQHF
CDR3 DNA: TGCAGTGCTAGTCGGGGGAATCAGCCCCAGCATTTT

V gene: TRBV11-2
clone size: .
D gene: .
J gene: TRBJ2-1
CDR3 protein: CASSSWTARRGNEQFF
CDR3 DNA: TGTGCCAGCAGCTCCTGGACAGCTCGAAGGGGCAATGAGCAGTTCTTC

V gene: TRBV20-1
clone size: .
D gene: TRBD1
J gene: TRBJ1-1
CDR3 protein: CSARGWDRANTEAFF
CDR3 DNA: TGCAGTGCTAGAGGTTGGGACAGAGCGAACACTGAAGCTTTCTTT

V gene: TRBV29-1
clone size: few
D gene: .
J gene: TRBJ1-1
CDR3 protein: CSVQRQGEAFF
CDR3 DNA: TGCAGCGTGCAACGGCAGGGTGAAGCTTTCTTT

V gene: TRBV12-3/TRBV12-4
clone size: few
D gene: .
J gene: TRBJ1-6
CDR3 protein: CASRRRGAGGNSPLHF
CDR3 DNA: TGTGCCAGCCGCCGGCGAGGGGCAGGCGGTAATTCACCCCTCCACTTT

V gene: TRBV7-2
clone size: .
D gene: .
J gene: TRBJ1-1
CDR3 protein: CASSLAAGVRGEAFF
CDR3 DNA: TGTGCCAGCAGCTTAGCGGCAGGGGTGAGGGGTGAAGCTTTCTTT

V gene: TRBV10-3
clone size: .
D gene: TRBD1
J gene: TRBJ2-1
CDR3 protein: CAITIQGVYNEQFF
CDR3 DNA: TGTGCCATAACAATACAGGGGGTCTACAATGAGCAGTTCTTC

V gene: TRBV29-1
clone size: .
D gene: .
J gene: TRBJ2-7
CDR3 protein: CSVVGGSEGSYNEQYF
CDR3 DNA: TGCAGCGTTGTTGGTGGCTCTGAGGGCTCCTACAATGAGCAGTACTTC

V gene: TRBV6-5
clone size: once
D gene: TRBD1
J gene: TRBJ1-2
CDR3 protein: CASRQTGHYGYTF
CDR3 DNA: TGTGCCAGCAGGCAGACAGGGCACTATGGCTACACCTTC

V gene: TRBV10-3
clone size: .
D gene: .
J gene: TRBJ2-1
CDR3 protein: CAISEDLYNEQFF
CDR3 DNA: TGTGCCATCAGTGAGGACCTATACAATGAGCAGTTCTTC

V gene: TRBV7-2
clone size: .
D gene: TRBD1
J gene: TRBJ1-4
CDR3 protein: CASSSDRGRNEKLFF
CDR3 DNA: TGTGCCAGCAGCTCAGACAGGGGACGTAATGAAAAACTGTTTTTT

V gene: TRBV20-1
clone size: .
D gene: .
J gene: TRBJ2-7
CDR3 protein: CSARPEFRGYGFRDEQYF
CDR3 DNA: TGCAGTGCTAGACCAGAATTTAGGGGTTATGGATTTAGGGACGAGCAGTACTTC

V gene: TRBV30
clone size: .
D gene: .
J gene: TRBJ2-3
CDR3 protein: CAWSTGVSTDTQYF
CDR3 DNA: TGTGCCTGGAGCACTGGGGTCTCCACAGATACGCAGTATTTT